This TCR beta chain derives from a study of T cell repertoires in aging, cancer and after chemotherapy. Study information: Six age groups, ranging from 30 or younger to 70 or older, included the donors. Chronic lymphocytic leukemia patients on fludarabine- or bendamustine-based regimens gave paired samples before and after chemotherapy.

Findings and caveats of the study: In each cancer cohort, median generation probability increased across chemotherapy, suggesting thymic output rebounded.

This clonotype has just one count. Its antigen is currently unknown. This could be a read error, since a much larger clone is one nucleotide away. Multiplex touch-down PCR with TRB-A/B primers amplified rearranged V-D-J TRB sequences. TCRdb ran MiXCR on the multiplex PCR reads and lists one entry per CDR3 protein. The repertoire holds more than 6,500 distinct CDR3 sequences, with roughly 31% as singletons. The CDR3 contains 13 residues. The germline V gene encodes CDR1 LNHDA and CDR2 SQIVND (reference sequence). Peripheral blood genomic DNA, not sorted cells or RNA, was the template. The sequencing input was blood. The V and J genes are TRBV19 and TRBJ2-1, with TRBD2 as a possible D gene (6 bases). This sequence was found in a human donor with a blood cancer. The donor label of this sample is uncertain. In DNA, the CDR3 is TGTGTCAGTGCCCGGGACTTTTACAATGAGCAGTTCTTC. Encoded protein: CVSARDFYNEQFF.